This TCR beta chain was documented in a study of shared clonotypes between healthy human individuals. Using immunoSEQ multiplex PCR, the repertoire was profiled, and TCRdb retains in-frame clones only, with some absent. The sample has nearly 2 million clones, 85% to 95% seen once. Terminally differentiated effector memory CD45RA+ cells were excluded by CCR7 positive selection of CD45RO-negative cells. The length of the CDR3 is 16 residues. Trimming took off 3 bases at V and 2 bases at J, with 13 bases between the two ends. In germline, CDR1 is LNHNV, CDR2 YYDKDF (reference sequence). The sample consisted of naive CD8+ T cells sorted from blood. The chain has TRBV15 and TRBJ1-4; tentatively, D is TRBD1 (5 bases). The receptor was isolated from a man aged 18 to 29 in good health. CDR3 DNA sequence: TGTGCCACCAGCAGGTCCCGGGGACCGACTAATGAAAAACTGTTTTTT. The encoded protein is CATSRSRGPTNEKLFF.